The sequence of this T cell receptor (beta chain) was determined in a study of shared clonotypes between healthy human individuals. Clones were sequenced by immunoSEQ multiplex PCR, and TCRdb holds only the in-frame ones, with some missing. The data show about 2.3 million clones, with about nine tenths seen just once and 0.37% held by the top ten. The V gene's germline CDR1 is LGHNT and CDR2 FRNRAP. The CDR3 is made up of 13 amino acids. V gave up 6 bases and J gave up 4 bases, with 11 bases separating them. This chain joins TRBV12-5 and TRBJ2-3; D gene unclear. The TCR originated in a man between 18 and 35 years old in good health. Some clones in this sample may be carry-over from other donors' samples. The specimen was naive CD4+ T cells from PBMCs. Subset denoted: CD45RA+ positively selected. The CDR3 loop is CASGSDIPDTQYF. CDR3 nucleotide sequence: TGTGCTAGTGGCTCCGACATTCCAGATACGCAGTATTTT.